This T cell receptor beta chain is from a study of blood T cell repertoires in COVID-19. In the study overall: COVID-19 samples, acute and convalescent, were from the United States, Italy and Spain. Sample material is recorded as cDNA or gDNA derived from T cells, B-cell-depleted T cells, or PBMCs.

Original analysis: Reference gene primer amplification gave nucleated cell count estimates. Sequencing used immunoSEQ multiplex PCR; TCRdb keeps in-frame clones, though not all of them. D and trimming were read from the DNA, whereas the V and J calls and clone size are those reported in that table. The sample has about 110,000 clones, over 70% seen once. The source of this sequence is a woman in her forties or fifties with acute or convalescent COVID-19. The material sequenced was peripheral blood.

The CDR3 bases are TGTGCCAGCAGCTTTAATTACATGGCCCAAGAGACCCAGTACTTC. Translating it yields CASSFNYMAQETQYF. The chain uses TRBV7-8 and TRBJ2-5; no clear D gene. CDR1 SGHVS and CDR2 FQNEAQ come from the germline V gene. Trimming took 3 bases from V and 1 from J, leaving 12 bases between them. There are 15 residues in the CDR3.